One and the same sample provided the 13 T cell receptor beta chains below, sequenced in a study of T-cell reconstitution after alpha-beta-depleted transplantation in children. TCRbeta library construction was performed incorporating unique molecular identifiers. TCRdb used MiXCR to reprocess the PCR reads, holding one entry per CDR3 protein. The data hold some 100,000 distinct CDR3 sequences, with 20% to 30% observed a single time. Specimen: PBMCs, collected before TCRalphabeta/CD19-depleted stem cell transplant. Receptor source: a boy aged 2-15 years with acute lymphoblastic leukemia, due to receive a stem cell transplant.

The chain couples TRBV29-1 to TRBJ2-5; 9 bases align to TRBD2. The ends lost 6 bases at V and 5 bases at J; junction bases unmatched: 7. CDR3 length equals 13 residues. CDR1 and CDR2 from the germline V gene are SQVTM and ANQGSEA. The CDR3 nucleotides read TGCAGCGTGGTCATAGCGGGAGAGGAGACCCAGTACTTC. It translates to CSVVIAGEETQYF.

The rearrangement uses TRBV6-5 and TRBJ2-7, with D possibly being TRBD1 (6 bases). Germline-derived CDR1 and CDR2 are MNHEY and SVGAGI. Trimming removed 2 bases from V and 2 bases from J, with 16 bases in between. This CDR3 contains 16 residues. In nucleotides, the CDR3 is TGTGCCAGCAGTTACAGGGGATGGCCAGGGGCCTACGAGCAGTACTTC. This gives the protein CASSYRGWPGAYEQYF.

This clonotype was counted between two and nine times. The chain is built from TRBV3-1 and TRBJ2-5; D is perhaps TRBD2 (6 bases). The CDR3 contains 16 residues. The germline CDR1 and CDR2 sequences are LGHDT and YNNKEL (reference sequence). The V gene lost 0 bases and the J gene lost 1 base, with 12 bases spanning the gap. DNA of the CDR3: TGTGCCAGCAGCCAAGATAGGAGGGGCCGCCAAGAGACCCAGTACTTC. It is translated as CASSQDRRGRQETQYF.

The chain links TRBV29-1 to TRBJ1-2; possible D gene TRBD1, 5 bases. This CDR3 contains 13 residues. Germline V gene lookup returns CDR1 SQVTM and CDR2 ANQGSEA. Trimming pared 7 bases from V and 4 bases from J, leaving 16 bases between. The CDR3 DNA reads TGCAGCGCCCTGGGGGAATCGGGCTATGGCTACACCTTC. Its translation: CSALGESGYGYTF.

This clonotype showed up just a few times. The V gene is TRBV20-1, the J gene TRBJ2-1; the match to TRBD2 covers 7 bases. The germline gives CDR1 DFQATT, CDR2 SNEGSKA (reference sequence). This CDR3 is 13 amino acids long. V lost 3 bases to trimming and J lost 3 bases; unmatched junction nucleotides: 2. The CDR3 loop reads CSASTSVYNEQFF. CDR3 sequence (DNA): TGCAGTGCTAGCACTAGCGTCTACAATGAGCAGTTCTTC.

The chain uses TRBV10-3 and TRBJ2-5; D is perhaps TRBD1 (5 bases). Germline values: CDR1 ENHRY, CDR2 SYGVKD. The V end lost 5 bases, the J end lost 2 bases, and 12 bases lay between the germline ends. CDR3 length: 14 amino acids. The CDR3 DNA reads as TGTGCCATCAGTAATAGGGGTTTACAAGAGACCCAGTACTTC. It yields the protein CAISNRGLQETQYF.

In this sample, this clonotype turned up many times. This chain uses TRBV2 with TRBJ2-7, with 10 bases identical to TRBD1. Germline CDR1 and CDR2: SNHLY and FYNNEI. The CDR3 contains 16 residues. With 4 bases clipped from V and 1 base from J, the junction kept 7 bases outside the gene matches. This CDR3 is CASSAAGTGDSYEQYF. The CDR3 nucleotides read TGTGCCAGCAGTGCAGCCGGGACAGGGGATTCCTACGAGCAGTACTTC.

The rearrangement joins TRBV7-2 to TRBJ2-3; TRBD2 is a possible D gene (5 bases). Trimming left V 1 base short and J 0 bases short, with 8 bases between. The CDR3 has 15 amino acids. From germline, CDR1 is SGHTA and CDR2 FQGNSA. The CDR3 is CASSLVGGSTDTQYF. As DNA, the CDR3 is TGTGCCAGCAGCTTAGTCGGCGGGAGCACAGATACGCAGTATTTT.

This clonotype was recorded a few times. V and J are TRBV11-2 and TRBJ2-7; 10 bases align to TRBD2. The CDR3 consists of 18 residues. V lost 5 bases, J lost 3 bases, and 16 bases stayed unmatched. Germline V gene lookup returns CDR1 SGHAT and CDR2 FQNNGV. CDR3 coding DNA: TGTGCCAGCAGCCCTCCCCTAGCGGGAGTAGATAAGGGCTACGAGCAGTACTTC. Residues: CASSPPLAGVDKGYEQYF.

The sample holds a few counts of this clonotype. V gene TRBV5-1 combines with J gene TRBJ1-1; maybe TRBD1 (6 bases). The germline CDR1 and CDR2 sequences are SGHRS and YFSETQ. The CDR3 has 14 amino acids. The V and J ends lost 4 bases and 5 bases respectively, with 15 bases between them. The CDR3 sequence is CASSLNGQPTEAFF. The DNA of the CDR3 is TGCGCCAGCAGCCTAAACGGACAGCCGACTGAAGCTTTCTTT.

This clonotype has only one observation. This may come from a read error, since a much larger clone is one base off. The chain links TRBV3-1 to TRBJ2-1; 7 bases are shared with TRBD2. The CDR3 spans 16 residues. V trimming: 1 base; J trimming: 7 bases; junction bases outside the gene matches: 10. Germline V gene sequence: CDR1 LGHDT, CDR2 YNNKEL (reference sequence). CDR3 amino acids: CASSQGGGVAPNEQFF. For the CDR3, the DNA is TGTGCCAGCAGCCAAGGGGGGGGAGTAGCGCCAAATGAGCAGTTCTTC.

This clonotype was counted between two and nine times. This rearrangement joins TRBV6-4 to TRBJ2-3, with TRBD2 matching over 7 bases. V shed 4 bases and J 4 bases; nucleotides not matched to a gene: 8. Per the germline V gene, CDR1 is MRHNA and CDR2 is SNTAGT. The CDR3 contains 15 residues. CDR3 residues: CASSASGGAPDTQYF. The CDR3 DNA reads TGTGCCAGCAGTGCTAGCGGAGGGGCCCCAGATACGCAGTATTTT.

The chain joins TRBV9 to TRBJ1-6, with unresolved D. Germline V gene data show CDR1 as SGDLS and CDR2 as YYNGEE. This CDR3 comprises 14 residues. Trimming shortened V by 0 bases and J by 10 bases, and 11 bases separated the two germline ends. CDR3 protein: CASSVAERGSPLHF. CDR3 DNA sequence: TGTGCCAGCAGCGTAGCGGAACGAGGCTCACCCCTCCACTTT. The whole variable domain, filled in from reference TRBV9 and TRBJ1-6, reads DSGVTQTPKHLITATGQRVTLRCSPRSGDLSVYWYQQSLDQGLQFLIQYYNGEERAKGNILERFSAQQFPDLHSELNLSSLELGDSALYFCASSVAERGSPLHFGNGTRLTVT.